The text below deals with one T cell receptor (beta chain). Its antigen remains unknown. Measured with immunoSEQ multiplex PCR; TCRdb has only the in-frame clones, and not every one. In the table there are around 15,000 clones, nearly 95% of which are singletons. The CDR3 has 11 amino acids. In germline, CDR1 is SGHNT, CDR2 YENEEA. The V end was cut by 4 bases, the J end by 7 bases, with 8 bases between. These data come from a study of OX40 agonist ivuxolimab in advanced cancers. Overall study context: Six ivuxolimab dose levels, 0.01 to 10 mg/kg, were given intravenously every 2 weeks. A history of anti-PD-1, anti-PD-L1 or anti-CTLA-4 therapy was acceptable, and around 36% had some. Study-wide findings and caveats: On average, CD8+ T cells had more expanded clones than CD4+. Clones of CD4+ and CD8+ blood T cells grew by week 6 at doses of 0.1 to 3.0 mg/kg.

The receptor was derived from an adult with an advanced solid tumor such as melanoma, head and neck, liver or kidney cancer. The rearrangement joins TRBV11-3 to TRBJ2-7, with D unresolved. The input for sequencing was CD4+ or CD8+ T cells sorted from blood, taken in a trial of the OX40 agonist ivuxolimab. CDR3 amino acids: CASSSTREQYF. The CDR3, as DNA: TGTGCCAGCAGCTCAACGCGGGAGCAGTACTTC.